This entry concerns a single TCR beta chain. This sample stems from a study of control samples from healthy donors and cancer patients. TCRdb keeps only in-frame clones here, not all; method: immunoSEQ multiplex PCR. The repertoire holds tens of thousands of clones, with approximately 90% as singletons. This clonotype originated in a woman between 18 and 29 years old in good health. Sequenced: blood.

The DNA for the CDR3 is TGTGCCAGCAGATCAGGGGGCTATGGCTACACCTTC. Encoded protein: CASRSGGYGYTF. The gene calls are TRBV27 and TRBJ1-2, with TRBD1 matching over 7 bases. Per the germline V gene, CDR1 is MNHEY and CDR2 is SMNVEV (reference sequence). The CDR3 totals 12 residues. Trimming cost V 6 bases and J 4 bases; bases outside gene matches: 2.